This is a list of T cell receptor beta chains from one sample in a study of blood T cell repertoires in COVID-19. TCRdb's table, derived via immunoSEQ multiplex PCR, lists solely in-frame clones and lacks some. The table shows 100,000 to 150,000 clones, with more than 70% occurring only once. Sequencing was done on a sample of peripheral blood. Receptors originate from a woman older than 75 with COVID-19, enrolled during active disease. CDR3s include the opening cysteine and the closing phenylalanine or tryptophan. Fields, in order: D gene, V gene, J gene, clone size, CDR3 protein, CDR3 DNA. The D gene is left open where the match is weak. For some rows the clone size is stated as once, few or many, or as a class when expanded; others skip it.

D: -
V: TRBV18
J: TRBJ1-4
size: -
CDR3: CASSSRIAGFAGATNEKLFF
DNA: TGTGCCAGCTCATCACGGATTGCGGGGTTCGCTGGGGCAACTAATGAAAAACTGTTTTTT

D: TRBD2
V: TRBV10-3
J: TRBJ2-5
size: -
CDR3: CAIRGGWGLAGEETQYF
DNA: TGTGCCATCAGAGGGGGGTGGGGACTAGCGGGAGAAGAGACCCAGTACTTC

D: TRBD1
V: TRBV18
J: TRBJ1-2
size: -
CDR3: CASSPPTGMRGYTF
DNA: TGTGCCAGCTCACCACCGACAGGGATGCGGGGCTACACCTTC

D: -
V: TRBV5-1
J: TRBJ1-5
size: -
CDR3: CASSSRLGQPQHF
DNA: TGCGCCAGCAGCTCTAGACTGGGTCAGCCCCAGCATTTT

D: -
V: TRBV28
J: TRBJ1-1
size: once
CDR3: CASELNTEAFF
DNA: TGTGCCAGCGAGCTGAACACTGAAGCTTTCTTT

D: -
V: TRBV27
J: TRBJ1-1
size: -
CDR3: CATLDTFNTEAFF
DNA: TGTGCCACCTTGGACACCTTTAACACTGAAGCTTTCTTT

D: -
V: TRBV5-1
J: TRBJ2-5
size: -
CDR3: CASSGPSVEETQYF
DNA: TGCGCCAGCAGCGGCCCTAGCGTCGAGGAGACCCAGTACTTC

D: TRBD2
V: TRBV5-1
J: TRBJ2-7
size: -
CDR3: CASSLGSSGSSYEQYF
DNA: TGCGCCAGCAGCCTGGGGTCTAGCGGGAGCTCCTACGAGCAGTACTTC

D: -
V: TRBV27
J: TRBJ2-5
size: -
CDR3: CASSPRTTAVETQYF
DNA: TGTGCCAGCAGTCCGAGGACTACCGCCGTTGAGACCCAGTACTTC

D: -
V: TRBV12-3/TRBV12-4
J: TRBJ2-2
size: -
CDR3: CASSRDFRELFF
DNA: TGTGCCAGCAGTCGGGACTTTCGGGAGCTGTTTTTT

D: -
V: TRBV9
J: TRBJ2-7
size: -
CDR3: CASRGLLPTRGLYEQYF
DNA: TGTGCCAGCAGGGGACTTCTGCCCACCCGAGGGCTATACGAGCAGTACTTC

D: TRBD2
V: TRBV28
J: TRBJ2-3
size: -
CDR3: CASSGLAGGGTQYF
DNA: TGTGCCAGCTCGGGACTAGCGGGAGGAGGCACGCAGTATTTT

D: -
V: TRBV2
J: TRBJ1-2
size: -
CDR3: CASSEISGGGARGYTF
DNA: TGTGCCAGCAGTGAAATTTCGGGAGGGGGGGCGCGCGGCTACACCTTC

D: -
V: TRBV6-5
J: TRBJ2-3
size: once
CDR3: CASMTGDTQYF
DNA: TGTGCCAGCATGACTGGAGATACGCAGTATTTT

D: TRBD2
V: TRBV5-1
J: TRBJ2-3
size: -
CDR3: CASSQSGTSGVRADTQYF
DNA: TGCGCCAGCAGCCAATCGGGGACTAGCGGGGTTCGCGCAGATACGCAGTATTTT

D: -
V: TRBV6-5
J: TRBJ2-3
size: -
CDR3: CAIRGPGADTQYF
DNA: TGTGCCATTAGGGGGCCGGGAGCAGATACGCAGTATTTT

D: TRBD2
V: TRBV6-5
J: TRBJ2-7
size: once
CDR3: CASSSRGVGDEQYF
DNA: TGTGCCAGCAGTTCCCGGGGGGTAGGTGACGAGCAGTACTTC

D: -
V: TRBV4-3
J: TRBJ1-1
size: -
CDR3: CASSQGAAGVYTEAFF
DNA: TGCGCCAGCAGCCAAGGGGCGGCGGGTGTTTACACTGAAGCTTTCTTT

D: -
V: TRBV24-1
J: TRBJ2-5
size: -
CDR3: CATSDIREESQYF
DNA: TGTGCCACCAGTGATATCAGGGAAGAGAGCCAGTACTTC

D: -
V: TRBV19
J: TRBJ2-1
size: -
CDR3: CASSIVPRTTHNEQFF
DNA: TGTGCCAGTAGTATAGTTCCCCGGACTACACACAATGAGCAGTTCTTC

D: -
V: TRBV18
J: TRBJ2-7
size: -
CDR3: CASSPSRPWEQYF
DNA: TGTGCCAGCTCACCCTCCAGGCCGTGGGAGCAGTACTTC

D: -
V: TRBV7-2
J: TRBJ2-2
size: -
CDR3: CASSFDRSPGELFF
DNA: TGTGCCAGCAGCTTTGACAGGTCTCCCGGGGAGCTGTTTTTT

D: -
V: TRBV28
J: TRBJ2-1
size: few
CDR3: CASSFPTSANEQFF
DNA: TGTGCCAGCAGTTTCCCGACTTCTGCCAATGAGCAGTTCTTC

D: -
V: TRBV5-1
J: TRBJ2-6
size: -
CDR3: CASSLEAPGANVLTF
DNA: TGCGCCAGCAGCTTGGAAGCCCCTGGGGCCAACGTCCTGACTTTC

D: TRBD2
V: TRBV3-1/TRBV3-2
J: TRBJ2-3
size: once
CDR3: CASSQFGASGTHVDTQYF
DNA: TGTGCCAGCAGCCAATTCGGAGCTAGCGGGACCCACGTGGATACGCAGTATTTT

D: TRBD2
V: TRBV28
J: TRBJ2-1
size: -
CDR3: CASSLPLAGGVEQFF
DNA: TGTGCCAGCAGTTTACCCCTAGCGGGAGGGGTTGAGCAGTTCTTC

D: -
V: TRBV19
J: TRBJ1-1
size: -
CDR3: CASSPGTVNTEAFF
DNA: TGTGCCAGTAGTCCGGGTACCGTGAACACTGAAGCTTTCTTT

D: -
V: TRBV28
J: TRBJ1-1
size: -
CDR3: CASNSVDTEAFF
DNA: TGTGCCAGCAATTCGGTAGACACTGAAGCTTTCTTT

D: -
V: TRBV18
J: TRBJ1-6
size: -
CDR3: CASSSTNNSPLHF
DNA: TGTGCCAGCTCAAGCACGAATAATTCACCCCTCCACTTT

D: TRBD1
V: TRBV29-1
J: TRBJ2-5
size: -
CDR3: CSVAGTGAGGTQYF
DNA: TGCAGCGTGGCCGGGACAGGGGCTGGGGGGACCCAGTACTTC

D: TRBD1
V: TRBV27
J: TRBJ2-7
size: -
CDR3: CASKSGDTGGEQYF
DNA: TGTGCCAGCAAGTCTGGGGACACAGGGGGCGAGCAGTACTTC

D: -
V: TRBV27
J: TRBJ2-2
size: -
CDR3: CASMSGTPRGTGELFF
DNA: TGTGCCAGCATGTCCGGGACACCGAGGGGTACCGGGGAGCTGTTTTTT

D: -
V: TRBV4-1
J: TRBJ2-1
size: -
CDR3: CASSQDRNEQFF
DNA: TGCGCCAGCAGCCAAGATAGAAATGAGCAGTTCTTC

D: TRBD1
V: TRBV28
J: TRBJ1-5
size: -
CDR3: CASSEGGADQPQHF
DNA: TGTGCCAGCAGTGAAGGGGGCGCGGATCAGCCCCAGCATTTT

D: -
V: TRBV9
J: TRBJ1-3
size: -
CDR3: CASSVEIAGFSGNTIYF
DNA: TGTGCCAGCAGCGTAGAAATAGCGGGGTTCTCTGGAAACACCATATATTTT

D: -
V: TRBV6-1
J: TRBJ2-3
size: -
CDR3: CASSENSGLHTDTQYF
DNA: TGTGCCAGCAGTGAAAATAGCGGATTGCACACAGATACGCAGTATTTT

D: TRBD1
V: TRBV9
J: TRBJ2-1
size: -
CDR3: CASSAGQGLNEQFF
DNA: TGTGCCAGCAGCGCTGGACAGGGGCTGAATGAGCAGTTCTTC

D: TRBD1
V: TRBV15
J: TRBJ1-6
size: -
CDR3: CATSRPGTGVGSPLHF
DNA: TGTGCCACCAGCAGACCCGGGACAGGTGTAGGCTCACCCCTCCACTTT

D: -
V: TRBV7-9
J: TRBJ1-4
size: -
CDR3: CASSFMGATNEKLFF
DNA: TGTGCCAGCAGCTTCATGGGGGCGACTAATGAAAAACTGTTTTTT

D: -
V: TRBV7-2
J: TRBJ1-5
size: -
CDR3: CASSPRSVSGNQPQHF
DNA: TGTGCCAGCAGCCCCCGATCCGTTTCGGGCAATCAGCCCCAGCATTTT